The 24 T cell receptor beta chains below come from one sample, sequenced in a study of cytomegalovirus exposure and HLA in healthy donors. The PCR used 60 Vbeta and 13 Jbeta primers. Sequenced by immunoSEQ multiplex PCR; TCRdb stores in-frame clones only, minus some. Of 35,000 to 50,000 clones in the sample, approximately 84% are singletons; the top ten hold around 3%. The material sequenced was PBMCs. These receptors were obtained from a man aged 45 to 65 in good health and CMV-seronegative.

The rearrangement uses TRBV18 and TRBJ1-2; 7 bases fit TRBD1. V shed 9 bases, J shed 1 base, and the junction held 8 bases outside the gene matches. The CDR3 has 14 amino acids. Germline CDR1 and CDR2: KGHSH and LQKENI. The CDR3 DNA reads TGTGCCAGTTCCCGGGACAGAGATAACTATGGCTACACCTTC. Translating gives CASSRDRDNYGYTF.

The chain links TRBV2 to TRBJ2-1, with 16 bases lining up with TRBD2. V gave up 5 bases and J gave up 5 bases; unmatched junction bases: 6. CDR3 length equals 17 residues. Per germline, CDR1 SNHLY and CDR2 FYNNEI. For the CDR3, the DNA is TGTGCCAGCAGTTTTCCTGGGACTAGCGGGAGGGACAATGAGCAGTTCTTC. Its translation: CASSFPGTSGRDNEQFF.

The V call is TRBV11-3, the J call TRBJ2-2, with a weak D call TRBD2 (6 bases). The CDR3 consists of 15 residues. Germline CDR1 SGHNT, CDR2 YENEEA. V gave up 1 base and J gave up 0 bases, with 6 bases separating them. The CDR3 bases are TGTGCCAGCAGCTTAGGGGGGGCGAACACCGGGGAGCTGTTTTTT. Protein sequence: CASSLGGANTGELFF.

The V and J genes are TRBV19 and TRBJ1-5, with 7 bases lining up with TRBD1. V lost 5 bases, J lost 4 bases, and 11 bases stayed unmatched. Germline CDR1 is LNHDA and CDR2 is SQIVND (reference sequence). The CDR3 extends over 16 amino acids. CDR3 DNA sequence: TGTGCCAGTAGTGATTGGGACAGACAAACAAATCAGCCCCAGCATTTT. Translation: CASSDWDRQTNQPQHF. Combining the CDR3 with reference TRBV19 and TRBJ1-5 gives the whole variable domain DGGITQSPKYLFRKEGQNVTLSCEQNLNHDAMYWYRQDPGQGLRLIYYSQIVNDFQKGDIAEGYSVSREKKESFPLTVTSAQKNPTAFYLCASSDWDRQTNQPQHFGDGTRLSIL.

This chain links TRBV7-6 with TRBJ1-1; 10 nucleotides align to TRBD1. This CDR3 has 16 amino acids. The junction had 8 bases not matched to a gene; V was cut back by 1 base and J by 6 bases. Germline V lookup: CDR1 SGHVS, CDR2 FNYEAQ. The CDR3 sequence: CASSLVSRDRGSEAFF. In nucleotides, the CDR3 is TGTGCCAGCAGCTTAGTATCCCGGGACAGGGGATCTGAAGCTTTCTTT.

The gene calls are TRBV2 and TRBJ2-4; 10 bases align to TRBD2. CDR3 length equals 15 residues. The junction had 7 bases not matched to a gene; V was cut back by 8 bases and J by 3 bases. The germline V gene encodes CDR1 SNHLY and CDR2 FYNNEI. CDR3 nucleotide sequence: TGTGCCAGCGGTACTAGCGGGATAGGCAAAAACATTCAGTACTTC. This codes for CASGTSGIGKNIQYF.

Comment on this clone: Sequence at one end of the junction differs from germline and may be a read error. The CDR3, as DNA: TGTGCCAGCACCAAACAGGGGTGCCTTGGGTCCTTC. This codes for CASTKQGCLGSF. V gene TRBV11-1 combines with J gene TRBJ2-7, with 7 bases that match TRBD1. The CDR3 covers 12 residues. CDR1 and CDR2 from the germline V gene are SGHAT and FQDESV (reference sequence).

The rearrangement links TRBV7-6 to TRBJ2-7, with 7 bases fitting TRBD2. V lost 5 bases, J lost 0 bases, and 4 bases stayed unmatched. This CDR3 contains 14 residues. CDR1 and CDR2 (germline): SGHVS, FNYEAQ. The CDR3 DNA follows: TGTGCCAGCAGCGCGGGACTACACTCCTACGAGCAGTACTTC. Translation gives CASSAGLHSYEQYF. Filled out from reference TRBV7-6 and TRBJ2-7, the complete variable domain reads GAGVSQSPRYKVTKRGQDVALRCDPISGHVSLYWYRQALGQGPEFLTYFNYEAQQDKSGLPNDRFSAERPEGSISTLTIQRTEQRDSAMYRCASSAGLHSYEQYFGPGTRLTVT.

The V and J genes are TRBV6-1 and TRBJ2-3, with TRBD2 matching over 10 bases. V lost 4 bases and J lost 2; bases outside the gene matches: 6. The CDR3 loop spans 16 amino acids. Germline assignment: CDR1 MNHNS and CDR2 SASEGT. The CDR3 sequence: CASSGTSGAPTDTQYF. CDR3 coding DNA: TGTGCCAGCAGTGGAACTAGCGGGGCCCCCACAGATACGCAGTATTTT.

The V and J genes are TRBV2 and TRBJ2-7; D is possibly TRBD1 (6 bases). CDR1 and CDR2 (germline): SNHLY, FYNNEI. The V gene lost 4 bases and the J gene lost 2 bases, with 12 bases spanning the gap. The CDR3 loop spans 14 amino acids. CDR3 sequence: CASSGQDPPYEQYF. The CDR3 bases are TGTGCCAGCAGTGGACAGGACCCCCCCTACGAGCAGTACTTC. Variable domain in full (rest from reference TRBV2 and TRBJ2-7): EPEVTQTPSHQVTQMGQEVILRCVPISNHLYFYWYRQILGQKVEFLVSFYNNEISEKSEIFDDQFSVERPDGSNFTLKIRSTKLEDSAMYFCASSGQDPPYEQYFGPGTRLTVT.

The chain uses TRBV7-9 and TRBJ1-2; 8 bases agree with TRBD1. Per germline, CDR1 SEHNR and CDR2 FQNEAQ (reference sequence). Losses at the gene ends were 5 bases for V and 7 bases for J; bases not matched to a gene: 6. The CDR3 runs to 13 residues. CDR3 in DNA: TGTGCCAGCAGCCTAGGACAGGGCGGTGGCTACACCTTC. Its translation: CASSLGQGGGYTF.

CDR3 DNA sequence: TGCGCCAGCAGCCTGGACGGCGGGACTGGCTCCTACAATGAGCAGTTCTTC. This encodes CASSLDGGTGSYNEQFF. This chain uses TRBV5-1 with TRBJ2-1; possible D gene TRBD2, 6 bases. The CDR3 has 17 residues. V shed 4 bases and J shed 0 bases, with 17 bases lying between them. CDR1 and CDR2 from the germline V gene are SGHRS and YFSETQ.

This clone occurred once. The genes are TRBV19 and TRBJ1-2; D perhaps matches TRBD1 (6 bases). This CDR3 contains 17 residues. Trimming shortened V by 4 bases and J by 7 bases, and 25 bases separated the two germline ends. In germline, CDR1 is LNHDA, CDR2 SQIVND (reference sequence). Here the CDR3 reads CASSSGSRGRGSPGYTF. CDR3 nucleotides: TGTGCCAGTAGTAGTGGGAGTCGGGGCAGGGGTTCCCCTGGCTACACCTTC.

J is TRBJ1-2 and V is TRBV29-1, with TRBD1 matching over 9 bases. Germline trimming cut 0 bases from V and 2 bases from J; bases unmatched to any gene: 13. The V gene's germline CDR1 is SQVTM and CDR2 ANQGSEA. This CDR3 contains 18 residues. CDR3 amino acids: CSVEDRTGEEGTNYGYTF. For the CDR3, the DNA is TGCAGCGTTGAAGACCGGACAGGGGAGGAAGGGACGAACTATGGCTACACCTTC.

The genes are TRBV2 and TRBJ2-7; the match to TRBD2 covers 10 bases. Germline CDR1 and CDR2: SNHLY and FYNNEI. This CDR3 comprises 14 residues. V dropped 7 bases and J dropped 7; count of bases not matched to a gene: 10. CDR3 nucleotide sequence: TGTGCCAGCATCTCCCCGGGACTAGCGAGGGAGCAGTACTTC. It is translated as CASISPGLAREQYF.

On this clone: This sample also contains other DNA sequences that code for the same CDR3. The rearrangement uses TRBV4-1 and TRBJ2-2; no definite D call. This CDR3 comprises 14 residues. Germline V gives CDR1 MGHRA, CDR2 YSYEKL. Deletions cut 5 bases from V and 5 bases from J, with 12 bases between. In nucleotides, the CDR3 is TGCGCCAGCAGCTTCAGCGAGGATACCGGGGAGCTGTTTTTT. Translating it yields CASSFSEDTGELFF.

This clone has just a few counts. The chain recombines TRBV5-5 with TRBJ2-7, with TRBD1 matching 10 bases. The CDR3 is 13 amino acids. V was clipped by 5 bases and J by 8 bases; unmatched bases: 7. The germline gives CDR1 SGHKS, CDR2 YYEKEE (reference sequence). The DNA for the CDR3 is TGTGCCAGCAGGGTTTTAGACAGGGGGCAGCAGTACTTC. Its protein is CASRVLDRGQQYF.

In DNA form, the CDR3 reads TGTGCCAGCAGCCCCTCATCCAGCGCCTACGAGCAGTACTTC. As protein: CASSPSSSAYEQYF. The V call is TRBV7-8, the J call TRBJ2-7; no clear D. Germline CDR1 SGHVS, CDR2 FQNEAQ. This CDR3 has 14 amino acids. The V gene lost 5 bases and the J gene lost 2 bases, with 13 bases spanning the gap.

CDR3 nucleotide sequence: TGTGCCAGCAGCTTATCGTCCCGCGAGCAGTACTTC. Amino acids: CASSLSSREQYF. V is TRBV7-2 and J is TRBJ2-7; no clear D. The germline CDR1 and CDR2 sequences are SGHTA and FQGNSA. The V end was cut by 2 bases, the J end by 6 bases, with 8 bases between. The CDR3 covers 12 residues.

This clone was detected only once. V usage is TRBV19 and J usage is TRBJ2-5; 8 bases align to TRBD1. The CDR3 spans 11 residues. CDR1 and CDR2 from the germline V gene are LNHDA and SQIVND (reference sequence). Unmatched junction bases numbered 3, after V lost 6 bases and J lost 9 bases. Here the CDR3 reads CASSLTGAQYF. Here the CDR3 DNA reads TGTGCCAGTAGCTTGACAGGGGCCCAGTACTTC.

In this sample, this clone turned up once. The chain employs TRBV5-1 and TRBJ2-5; TRBD1 is a possible D gene (6 bases). The V end was cut by 2 bases, the J end by 1 base, with 9 bases between. Germline V gene lookup returns CDR1 SGHRS and CDR2 YFSETQ. The CDR3 is 14 residues long. DNA for the CDR3: TGCGCCAGCAGCTTCGGGACACTCCAAGAGACCCAGTACTTC. It specifies CASSFGTLQETQYF.

The CDR3 DNA sequence: TGTGCCAGTAGTATAGATGAGGAGACCAATCAGCCCCAGCATTTT. Protein product: CASSIDEETNQPQHF. This sequence joins TRBV19 and TRBJ1-5; D ambiguous. With 0 bases removed from V and 3 bases from J, the gap between germline ends came to 9 bases. Germline CDR1 LNHDA, CDR2 SQIVND (reference sequence). This CDR3 contains 15 residues.

The chain uses TRBV12-5 and TRBJ2-5, with D possibly matching TRBD1 (6 bases). With 6 bases removed from V and 1 base from J, the gap between germline ends came to 24 bases. From germline, CDR1 is LGHNT and CDR2 FRNRAP. This CDR3 has 18 amino acids. Written as DNA, the CDR3 is TGTGCTAGTGGCCAATTTCCCCCGCAGGGGAATTCCCAAGAGACCCAGTACTTC. Its protein product is CASGQFPPQGNSQETQYF.

As concerns this clone: One end of the junction does not line up with germline, which may come from a read error. The chain recombines TRBV7-9 with TRBJ1-4; 8 bases are shared with TRBD1. The CDR3 sequence is 14 residues long. Germline V CDR1 and CDR2: SEHNR, FQNEAQ (reference sequence). The DNA for the CDR3 is TGTTCCAGCAGCCCAGGACAGGGAGGAGAAAAACTGTTTTTT. Protein sequence: CSSSPGQGGEKLFF.